These 30 T cell receptor beta chains originate from one sample sequenced in a study of T cell changes during pregnancy in multiple sclerosis. Repertoires were generated with immunoSEQ multiplex PCR, while TCRdb's copy carries only in-frame clones and drops some. The sample shows about 100,000 clones, approximately 92% of them seen only once. The specimen was peripheral blood, collected after pregnancy. The receptors derive from a female donor with multiple sclerosis, enrolled in a pregnancy study.

The chain employs TRBV2 and TRBJ1-5, with D unresolved. V lost 1 base and J 0 bases, leaving 4 bases between the germline ends. Germline V gene sequence: CDR1 SNHLY, CDR2 FYNNEI. The CDR3 runs to 14 residues. The CDR3 DNA reads TGTGCCAGCAGTGAAGGCTATAGCAATCAGCCCCAGCATTTT. Amino acids: CASSEGYSNQPQHF.

V gene TRBV5-1 combines with J gene TRBJ2-3; no definite D call. V shed 2 bases and J shed 4 bases, with 14 bases lying between them. Germline lookup yields CDR1 SGHRS and CDR2 YFSETQ. The CDR3 spans 15 residues. CDR3 protein: CASSLGAPKADTQYF. The CDR3 DNA reads as TGCGCCAGCAGCTTAGGAGCTCCTAAGGCAGATACGCAGTATTTT.

This rearrangement joins TRBV10-3 to TRBJ1-2; 7 positions match TRBD1. From germline, CDR1 is ENHRY and CDR2 SYGVKD. This CDR3 region has 17 residues. The trim removed 10 bases at V and 0 bases at J, leaving 17 bases unmatched. The CDR3 is CATPAIEGQTSNYGYTF. DNA of the CDR3: TGTGCCACCCCGGCAATAGAGGGACAGACATCTAACTATGGCTACACCTTC.

This clone has only one observation. The rearrangement joins TRBV30 to TRBJ1-3, with D unclear. The V end lost 1 base, the J end lost 6 bases, and 13 bases lay between the germline ends. The length of the CDR3 is 14 residues. Germline CDR1 GTSNPN, CDR2 SVGIG (reference sequence). DNA of the CDR3: TGTGCCTGGAGTGCGCTTGATCGGGTAAACACCATATATTTT. Translating it yields CAWSALDRVNTIYF.

The chain uses TRBV13 and TRBJ1-6; unclear D gene. Trimming pared 1 base from V and 10 bases from J, leaving 5 bases between. Per the germline V gene, CDR1 is PRHDT and CDR2 is FYEKMQ (reference sequence). The CDR3 spans 12 residues. DNA for the CDR3: TGTGCCAGCAGCTTAGTGGGCTCACCCCTCCACTTT. This encodes CASSLVGSPLHF.

The chain recombines TRBV18 with TRBJ1-1; perhaps TRBD1 as D (5 bases). Trimming shortened V by 5 bases and J by 6 bases, and 7 bases separated the two germline ends. The CDR3 runs to 11 residues. Germline values: CDR1 KGHSH, CDR2 LQKENI. The CDR3 sequence: CASSSTAEAFF. The CDR3 DNA follows: TGTGCCAGCTCATCGACAGCTGAAGCTTTCTTT.

This chain joins TRBV29-1 and TRBJ1-1; possible D gene TRBD1, 5 bases. Germline V gene sequence: CDR1 SQVTM, CDR2 ANQGSEA. The V and J ends lost 5 bases and 2 bases respectively, with 12 bases between them. The CDR3 spans 13 residues. Here the CDR3 DNA reads TGCAGCGTTTCGGGCAGGGCAAACACTGAAGCTTTCTTT. Translated: CSVSGRANTEAFF.

V gene TRBV6-6 combines with J gene TRBJ1-2; D is ambiguous. The V gene lost 5 bases and the J gene lost 2 bases, with 9 bases spanning the gap. The CDR3 covers 13 residues. Germline lookup yields CDR1 MNHNY and CDR2 SVGAGI (reference sequence). The chain's CDR3 is CASSPQSNYGYTF. CDR3 DNA: TGTGCCAGCAGTCCACAGTCCAACTATGGCTACACCTTC.

This clone was recorded only once. This sequence joins TRBV5-6 and TRBJ1-2; D not resolved. The germline CDR1 and CDR2 sequences are SGHDT and YYEEEE. There are 14 residues in the CDR3. V was clipped by 4 bases and J by 3 bases, with 13 bases between them. CDR3 bases: TGTGCCAGCAGCCAGCGGGAATCGTACTATGGCTACACCTTC. It translates to CASSQRESYYGYTF.

This clone was picked up a small number of times. The gene calls are TRBV6-4 and TRBJ1-2, with 10 bases aligning to TRBD1. Trimming removed 3 bases from V and 4 bases from J; junction bases left unmatched: 11. CDR1 and CDR2 (germline): MRHNA, SNTAGT. The CDR3 has 17 amino acids. For the CDR3, the DNA is TGTGCCAGCAGTGAAGGACAGGGGGACGCGTCATTCTATGGCTACACCTTC. Protein product: CASSEGQGDASFYGYTF.

The chain carries TRBV7-9 and TRBJ2-4; the match to TRBD1 covers 10 bases. Trimming took 1 base from V and 0 from J; bases not matched to a gene: 6. The CDR3 contains 18 residues. In germline, CDR1 is SEHNR, CDR2 FQNEAQ (reference sequence). The CDR3 spells CASSLGDGTGVAKNIQYF. The CDR3 DNA reads as TGTGCCAGCAGCTTAGGAGACGGGACAGGGGTAGCCAAAAACATTCAGTACTTC.

The V call is TRBV10-3, the J call TRBJ1-2; 7 nucleotides agree with TRBD1. CDR3 length equals 13 residues. V shed 10 bases and J 2 bases; nucleotides not matched to a gene: 7. Germline CDR1 reads ENHRY; CDR2 reads SYGVKD. CDR3 region: CASTGVANYGYTF. The CDR3 bases are TGTGCCAGCACAGGGGTCGCGAACTATGGCTACACCTTC.

This clone was seen once. This chain uses TRBV5-1 with TRBJ2-1, with 15 positions matching TRBD2. Germline-derived CDR1 and CDR2 are SGHRS and YFSETQ. The V and J ends lost 3 bases and 2 bases, in that order; junction bases with no gene match: 9. The CDR3 sequence is 19 residues long. CDR3 in DNA: TGCGCCAGCAGCTCGAGGGGTGGACTAGCGGGAGGGCCCTACAATGAGCAGTTCTTC. Amino acid sequence: CASSSRGGLAGGPYNEQFF.

This clone was seen only once. The CDR3 sequence: CASSNRVGNYGYTF. CDR3 DNA sequence: TGTGCCAGCAGCAACAGGGTGGGCAACTATGGCTACACCTTC. V usage is TRBV9 and J usage is TRBJ1-2; the D gene is possibly TRBD1 (6 bases). Germline assignment: CDR1 SGDLS and CDR2 YYNGEE. Trimming pared 4 bases from V and 2 bases from J, leaving 12 bases between. The CDR3 consists of 14 residues.

The CDR3 is CASSPQGLTSEQYF. The CDR3 DNA is TGTGCCAGCAGCCCTCAAGGCCTGACTAGCGAGCAGTACTTC. This chain connects TRBV9 to TRBJ2-7, with D maybe TRBD2 (6 bases). This CDR3 region has 14 residues. V lost 4 bases and J 6 bases, leaving 17 bases between the germline ends. The germline CDR1 and CDR2 sequences are SGDLS and YYNGEE.

The chain combines TRBV7-8 with TRBJ2-3, with D possibly TRBD1 on 6 matching bases. The CDR3 is 15 amino acids. Germline V gives CDR1 SGHVS, CDR2 FQNEAQ. V was shortened by 7 bases and J by 2 bases, with 16 bases between the two germline ends. Here the CDR3 reads CASTKVRDNTDTQYF. In DNA, the CDR3 is TGTGCCAGCACCAAGGTCCGGGACAACACAGATACGCAGTATTTT.

The chain uses TRBV7-2 and TRBJ2-7, with 7 bases lining up with TRBD2. From germline, CDR1 is SGHTA and CDR2 FQGNSA. V was clipped by 6 bases and J by 0 bases; unmatched bases: 8. The CDR3 contains 15 residues. CDR3 loop: CASRFGGKSSYEQYF. In DNA, the CDR3 is TGTGCCAGCAGGTTCGGGGGGAAAAGCTCCTACGAGCAGTACTTC.

The CDR3 DNA follows: TGCAGCGTTGAAGTAGGGAGGCATGGCTACACCTTC. As protein: CSVEVGRHGYTF. The chain combines TRBV29-1 with TRBJ1-2, with no clear D. The CDR3 spans 12 residues. Germline V gene data show CDR1 as SQVTM and CDR2 as ANQGSEA. The V end was cut by 1 base, the J end by 6 bases, with 9 bases between.

V is TRBV6-1 and J is TRBJ2-3, with a weak D call TRBD1 (5 bases). The germline gives CDR1 MNHNS, CDR2 SASEGT. The germline V and J ends were trimmed by 4 bases and 0 bases, with 11 bases remaining between them. This CDR3 region has 15 residues. The CDR3 coding sequence is TGTGCCAGCAGTGTTAGTCAGGGTAGCACAGATACGCAGTATTTT. It yields the protein CASSVSQGSTDTQYF.

The V gene is TRBV27, the J gene TRBJ2-1; 7 bases map to TRBD2. The length of the CDR3 is 17 residues. Trimming at V came to 8 bases and at J to 2 bases, leaving 15 bases not matched to a gene. Germline V gene sequence: CDR1 MNHEY, CDR2 SMNVEV (reference sequence). CDR3 nucleotides: TGTGCCAGCCTTCAGCGGGGAGAGGAGTCGGCCTACAATGAGCAGTTCTTC. Translation: CASLQRGEESAYNEQFF.

With respect to this clone: The junction differs from germline at one of its ends, possibly a read error. The CDR3 is CTSGNYGYTF. The CDR3 bases are TGCACGTCGGGGAACTATGGCTACACCTTC. This chain links TRBV27 with TRBJ1-2; no firm D call. Per germline, CDR1 MNHEY and CDR2 SMNVEV (reference sequence). The CDR3 sequence is 10 residues long.

The rearrangement links TRBV6-6 to TRBJ2-5; D not certain. The length of the CDR3 is 15 residues. The germline V gene encodes CDR1 MNHNY and CDR2 SVGAGI (reference sequence). V was clipped by 3 bases and J by 5 bases, with 16 bases between them. The CDR3 DNA sequence: TGTGCCAGCAGTTATCCGACCGCCAGCAGGGAGACCCAGTACTTC. Its protein product is CASSYPTASRETQYF.

The gene calls are TRBV19 and TRBJ2-4; tentative D call: TRBD1 (5 bases). Germline CDR1 and CDR2: LNHDA and SQIVND (reference sequence). V was trimmed by 3 bases and J by 2 bases, leaving 8 bases between them. The CDR3 is 14 amino acids. The DNA for the CDR3 is TGTGCCAGTAGTATCCCAGGGTCCAAAAACATTCAGTACTTC. This gives the protein CASSIPGSKNIQYF.

The chain uses TRBV6-6 and TRBJ1-3; maybe TRBD1 (5 bases). V was cut by 7 bases and J by 4 bases, with 20 bases left in between. CDR3 length equals 16 residues. Germline CDR1 is MNHNY and CDR2 is SVGAGI (reference sequence). This chain's CDR3 is CASTPFRVGGGNTIYF. CDR3 nucleotides: TGTGCCAGCACCCCCTTCCGGGTGGGGGGAGGAAACACCATATATTTT.

V and J are TRBV6-5 and TRBJ1-2, with D possibly TRBD1 on 6 matching bases. V was trimmed by 0 bases and J by 3 bases, leaving 11 bases between them. The CDR3 has 15 amino acids. Germline V gene data show CDR1 as MNHEY and CDR2 as SVGAGI. The CDR3 DNA reads as TGTGCCAGCAGTTACTCCGGGGGGGCACACTATGGCTACACCTTC. Its translation: CASSYSGGAHYGYTF.

The V and J genes are TRBV6-9 and TRBJ2-1; 11 bases are shared with TRBD2. J was trimmed by 5 bases and V by 5 bases; bases with no gene match: 8. The CDR3 is 16 amino acids. The germline V gene encodes CDR1 MNHGY and CDR2 SVAAGI. CDR3 DNA sequence: TGTGCCAGCAGTAATCTAGCGGGAGGTCCCCACAATGAGCAGTTCTTC. Protein product: CASSNLAGGPHNEQFF.

The rearrangement joins TRBV2 to TRBJ1-5, with 7 bases matching TRBD1. Germline V lookup: CDR1 SNHLY, CDR2 FYNNEI. This CDR3 spans 14 amino acids. The trim removed 6 bases at V and 4 bases at J, leaving 6 bases unmatched. In nucleotides, the CDR3 is TGTGCCAGCAGAAGCGGACAGGATAATCAGCCCCAGCATTTT. Residues: CASRSGQDNQPQHF.

The V call is TRBV9, the J call TRBJ2-1, with TRBD1 as a possible D gene (6 bases). CDR3 length: 15 residues. Germline CDR1 and CDR2: SGDLS and YYNGEE. The V and J ends lost 0 bases and 0 bases respectively, with 7 bases between them. The CDR3 reads CASSVGRGSYNEQFF. The CDR3 nucleotides read TGTGCCAGCAGCGTAGGCAGGGGCTCCTACAATGAGCAGTTCTTC. Supplemented by reference TRBV9 and TRBJ2-1, the full variable domain reads DSGVTQTPKHLITATGQRVTLRCSPRSGDLSVYWYQQSLDQGLQFLIQYYNGEERAKGNILERFSAQQFPDLHSELNLSSLELGDSALYFCASSVGRGSYNEQFFGPGTRLTVL.

The chain has TRBV28 and TRBJ1-4; D not certain. Germline CDR1 MDHEN, CDR2 SYDVKM. The CDR3 is 12 residues long. V lost 9 bases and J 8 bases, leaving 13 bases between the germline ends. CDR3: CASREGLEKLFF. CDR3 coding DNA: TGTGCCAGTAGAGAGGGTCTAGAAAAACTGTTTTTT. Variable domain in full (rest from reference TRBV28 and TRBJ1-4): DVKVTQSSRYLVKRTGEKVFLECVQDMDHENMFWYRQDPGLGLRLIYFSYDVKMKEKGDIPEGYSVSREKKERFSLILESASTNQTSMYLCASREGLEKLFFGSGTQLSVL.

This sequence joins TRBV15 and TRBJ1-1; the D is unclear. Per germline, CDR1 LNHNV and CDR2 YYDKDF (reference sequence). Trimming took 0 bases from V and 1 from J, leaving 6 bases between them. This CDR3 region has 14 residues. The CDR3 DNA reads as TGTGCCACCAGCAGAGATACAGAGAACACTGAAGCTTTCTTT. Translating it yields CATSRDTENTEAFF.